This TCR beta chain came from a study of shared clonotypes between healthy human individuals. About the research overall: CD8 memory received one plate per donor, CD8 naive two, CD4 memory three and CD4 naive three. Points from the study as a whole: Investigators expected sequencing depth to affect clonotype sharing among donors.

Generated by immunoSEQ multiplex PCR, the TCRdb table keeps only in-frame clones and is missing some. The table has some 2,400,000 clones, more than 90% seen once. Comment on this clone: As yet, its antigen is unknown.

There are 15 residues in the CDR3. Germline V gene lookup returns CDR1 SGHTA and CDR2 FQGNSA. V was shortened by 6 bases and J by 7 bases, with 16 bases between the two germline ends. All of the donors resided in Nashville, Tennessee, and each was a Caucasian adult. What was sequenced was naive CD4+ T cells sorted from blood. Described subset: CD45RA+ positively selected. This receptor was obtained from a man aged 18 to 30 in good health. The chain combines TRBV7-2 with TRBJ1-6, with a possible D match to TRBD1 (6 bases). The CDR3 coding sequence is TGTGCCAGCAGGATACAGGGCCAACTCAATTCACCCCTCCACTTT. Translated, it gives CASRIQGQLNSPLHF.